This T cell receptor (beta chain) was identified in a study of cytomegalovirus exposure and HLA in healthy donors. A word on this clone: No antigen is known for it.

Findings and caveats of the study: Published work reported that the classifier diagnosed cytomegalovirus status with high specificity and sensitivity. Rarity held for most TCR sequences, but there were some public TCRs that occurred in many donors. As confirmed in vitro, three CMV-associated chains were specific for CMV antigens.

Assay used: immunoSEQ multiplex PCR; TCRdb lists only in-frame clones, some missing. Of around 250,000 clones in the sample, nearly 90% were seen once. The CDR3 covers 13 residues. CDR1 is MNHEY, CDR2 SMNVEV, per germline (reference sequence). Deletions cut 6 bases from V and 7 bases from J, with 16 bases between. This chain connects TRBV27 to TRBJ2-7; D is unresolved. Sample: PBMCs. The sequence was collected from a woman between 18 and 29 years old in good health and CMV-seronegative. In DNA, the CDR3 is TGTGCCAGCAGCCCCCCCCCGTTTGAGGAGCAGTACTTC. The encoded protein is CASSPPPFEEQYF.